This record concerns one TCR beta chain sequence. Its specificity is not known. The CDR3 is 16 amino acids. Between the trimmed V and J ends, which lost 3 bases and 4 bases, there was a span of 20 bases. CDR1 SGHNT and CDR2 YYREEE come from the germline V gene (reference sequence). The protocol was immunoSEQ multiplex PCR, while the TCRdb copy is restricted to in-frame clones and leaves out a portion. The data show approximately 17,000 clones, around 96% seen once. The data stem from a study of monozygotic twins with cystic fibrosis. Findings and caveats of the study: Median Simpson clonality of 0.0095 suggested naive T cells predominated. Age, concordance and disease severity did not associate with shared CDR3 numbers. In 13 of 16 pairs, V gene usage was closest to the co-twin's.

The receptor was isolated from a girl aged 2 to 10 with cystic fibrosis. J is TRBJ2-7 and V is TRBV5-4; perhaps D is TRBD1 or TRBD2 (5 bases each). Material: blood. CDR3 in DNA: TGTGCCAGCAGCTCGACGCAGGGTTCGGGGATATACGAGCAGTACTTC. Translating gives CASSSTQGSGIYEQYF.